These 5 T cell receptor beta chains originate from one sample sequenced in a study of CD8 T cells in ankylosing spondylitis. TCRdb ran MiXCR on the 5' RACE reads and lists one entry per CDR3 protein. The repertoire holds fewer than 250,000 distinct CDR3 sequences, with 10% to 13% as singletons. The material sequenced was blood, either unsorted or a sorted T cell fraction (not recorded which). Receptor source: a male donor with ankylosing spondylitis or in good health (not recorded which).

The CDR3 DNA is TGTGCCAGCAGCCAAGATTCGGAGGAGACCCAGTACTTC. Encoded protein: CASSQDSEETQYF. The V and J genes are TRBV4-2 and TRBJ2-5, with D hard to call. Germline V lookup: CDR1 LGHNA, CDR2 YNFKEQ. V was trimmed by 0 bases and J by 5 bases, leaving 7 bases between them. The CDR3 has 13 residues.

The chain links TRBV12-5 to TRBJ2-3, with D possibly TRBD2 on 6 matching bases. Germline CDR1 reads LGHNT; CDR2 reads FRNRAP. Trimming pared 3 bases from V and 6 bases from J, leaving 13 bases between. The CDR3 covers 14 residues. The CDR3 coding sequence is TGTGCTAGTGGTTTACCCGGAGGGCCCGATACGCAGTATTTT. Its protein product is CASGLPGGPDTQYF.

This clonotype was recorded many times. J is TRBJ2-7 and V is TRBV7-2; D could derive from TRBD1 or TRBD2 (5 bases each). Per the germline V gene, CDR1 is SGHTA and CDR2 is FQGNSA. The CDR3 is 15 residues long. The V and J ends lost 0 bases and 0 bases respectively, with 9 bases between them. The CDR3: CASSLAGGPSYEQYF. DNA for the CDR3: TGTGCCAGCAGCTTAGCTGGGGGTCCCTCCTACGAGCAGTACTTC.

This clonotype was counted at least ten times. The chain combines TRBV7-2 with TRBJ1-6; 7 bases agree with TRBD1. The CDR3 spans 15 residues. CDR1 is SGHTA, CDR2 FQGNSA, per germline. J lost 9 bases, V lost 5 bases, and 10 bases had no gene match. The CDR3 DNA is TGTGCCAGCAGCCCACCCAGGGGGGCGAGTTCACCCCTCCACTTT. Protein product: CASSPPRGASSPLHF.

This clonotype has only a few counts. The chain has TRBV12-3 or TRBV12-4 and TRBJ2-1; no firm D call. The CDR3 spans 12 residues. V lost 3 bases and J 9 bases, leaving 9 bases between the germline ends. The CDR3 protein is CASSLGYGEQFF. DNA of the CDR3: TGTGCCAGCAGTTTGGGCTACGGTGAGCAGTTCTTC.